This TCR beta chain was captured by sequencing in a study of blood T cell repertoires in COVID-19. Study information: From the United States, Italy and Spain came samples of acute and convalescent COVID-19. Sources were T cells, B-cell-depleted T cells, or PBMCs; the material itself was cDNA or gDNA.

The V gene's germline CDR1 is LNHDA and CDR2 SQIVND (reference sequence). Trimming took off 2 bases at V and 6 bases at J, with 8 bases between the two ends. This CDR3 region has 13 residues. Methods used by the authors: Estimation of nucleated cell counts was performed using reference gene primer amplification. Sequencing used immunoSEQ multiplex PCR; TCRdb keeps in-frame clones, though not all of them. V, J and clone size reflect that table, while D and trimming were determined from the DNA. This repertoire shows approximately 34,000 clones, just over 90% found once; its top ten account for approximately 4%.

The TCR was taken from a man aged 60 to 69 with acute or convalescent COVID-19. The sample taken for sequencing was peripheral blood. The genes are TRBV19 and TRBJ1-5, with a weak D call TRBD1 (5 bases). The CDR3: CASSIQGGQPQHF. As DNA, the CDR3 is TGTGCCAGTAGTATACAGGGTGGTCAGCCCCAGCATTTT.